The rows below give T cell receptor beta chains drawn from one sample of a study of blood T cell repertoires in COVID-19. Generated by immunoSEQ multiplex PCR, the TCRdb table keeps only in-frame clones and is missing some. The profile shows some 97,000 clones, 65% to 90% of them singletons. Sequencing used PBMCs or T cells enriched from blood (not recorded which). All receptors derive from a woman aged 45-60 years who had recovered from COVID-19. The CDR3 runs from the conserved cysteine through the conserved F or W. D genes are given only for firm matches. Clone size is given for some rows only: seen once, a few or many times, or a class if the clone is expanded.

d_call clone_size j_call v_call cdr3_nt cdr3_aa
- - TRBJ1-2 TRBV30 TGTGCCTGGAGTGTAACAGAGAATACTTATGGCTACACCTTC CAWSVTENTYGYTF
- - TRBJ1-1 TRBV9 TGTGCCAGCCAACAGGGAGTGAACACTGAAGCTTTCTTT CASQQGVNTEAFF
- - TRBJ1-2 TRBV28 TGTGCCAGCAGGGAAGGACGGACACCTAACTATGGCTACACCTTC CASREGRTPNYGYTF
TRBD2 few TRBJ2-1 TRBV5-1 TGCGCCAGCAGCCCTTCTAGCGGGGGTACAAATGAGCAGTTCTTC CASSPSSGGTNEQFF
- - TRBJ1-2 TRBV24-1 TGTGCCACCAGTGAGCACAGCTATGGCTACACCTTC CATSEHSYGYTF
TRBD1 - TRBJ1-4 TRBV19 TGTGCCAGTAGTCGAATGGGACAGGGCTTGCGCGGGGAAAAACTGTTTTTT CASSRMGQGLRGEKLFF
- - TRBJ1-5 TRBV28 TGTGCCAGCAGTTTACAGGTTGCCAATCAGCCCCAGCATTTT CASSLQVANQPQHF
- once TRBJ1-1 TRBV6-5 TGTGCCAGCATCGGCGGCAGTTGGAACACTGAAGCTTTCTTT CASIGGSWNTEAFF
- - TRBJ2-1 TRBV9 TGTGCCAGCAGCGTAGGGAGTACCGAGCAGTTCTTC CASSVGSTEQFF
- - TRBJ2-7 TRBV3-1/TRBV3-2 TGTGCCAGCAGCCCACGTTCGACAGTCTCCTACGAGCAGTACTTC CASSPRSTVSYEQYF
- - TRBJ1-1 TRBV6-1 TGTGCCAGCAGTGAAATGGGAGGATCTGGCACTGAAGCTTTCTTT CASSEMGGSGTEAFF
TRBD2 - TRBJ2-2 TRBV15 TGTGCCACCAGCAGAGGGCGGGAGGGAACCGGGGAGCTGTTTTTT CATSRGREGTGELFF
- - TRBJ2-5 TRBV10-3 TGTGCCATCAGTGAGTCGTACTTGGACAGTCCCCAAGAGACCCAGTACTTC CAISESYLDSPQETQYF
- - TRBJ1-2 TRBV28 - CASSFGTGIYSNTF
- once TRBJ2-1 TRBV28 TGTGCCAGCACTCCTGGAGGGGCGGGACCCCAGTCCTACAATGAGCAGTTCTTC CASTPGGAGPQSYNEQFF
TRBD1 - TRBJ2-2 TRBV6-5 TGTGCCAGCAGTTTCGGACAGGGAATTTACTCCGGGGAGCTGTTTTTT CASSFGQGIYSGELFF
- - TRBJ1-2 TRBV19 TGTGCCAGTAGACACAGGGTCGAATATGGCTACACCTTC CASRHRVEYGYTF
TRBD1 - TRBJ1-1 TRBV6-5 TGTGCCAGCAGGTGGGACAGGGAACCCCACACTGAAGCTTTCTTT CASRWDREPHTEAFF
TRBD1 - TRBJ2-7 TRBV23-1 TGCGCCAGCAGTCTGGAACTACTGACCGGGACAGGGGGTCGCTACGAGCAGTACTTC CASSLELLTGTGGRYEQYF
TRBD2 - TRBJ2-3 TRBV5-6 TGTGCCAGCAGCTTGGTAGCTAGCGGGGGGTTAGCGCAGTATTTT CASSLVASGGLAQYF
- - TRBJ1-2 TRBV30 TGTGCCTGGAGAGACAAGGGGTTGTTTGACTATGGCTACACCTTC CAWRDKGLFDYGYTF
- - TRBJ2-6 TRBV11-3 TGTGCCAGCAGTCCTCCTGGGGCCAACGTCCTGACTTTC CASSPPGANVLTF
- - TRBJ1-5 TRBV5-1 TGCGCCAGCAGCTTGTATCCCCAGGGGACCGAGCCCCAGCATTTT CASSLYPQGTEPQHF
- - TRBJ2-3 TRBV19 TGTGCCAGTAGTACAGGGGCGGTGGTTGAGACGCAGTATTTT CASSTGAVVETQYF
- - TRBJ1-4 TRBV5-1 TGCGCCAGCAGCTTGGGAGGTAACGAAAAACTGTTTTTT CASSLGGNEKLFF
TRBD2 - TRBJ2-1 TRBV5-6 TGTGCCAGCAGCTTGGGGCTAGCGGGAAATGAGCAGTTCTTC CASSLGLAGNEQFF
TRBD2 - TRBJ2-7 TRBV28 TGTGCCAGCGATAGCGGGACTACCTACGAGCAGTACTTC CASDSGTTYEQYF
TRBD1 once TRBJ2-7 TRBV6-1 TGTGCCAGCAGTGAGGACTGGACAGGGACCTACGAGCAGTACTTC CASSEDWTGTYEQYF
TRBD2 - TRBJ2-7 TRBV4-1 TGCGCCAGCAGCCTACCACTTAGCGGGAGGTTGATGTACGAGCAGTACTTC CASSLPLSGRLMYEQYF
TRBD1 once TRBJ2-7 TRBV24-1 TGTGCCACCTCGGACAGGAACTACGAGCAGTACTTC CATSDRNYEQYF
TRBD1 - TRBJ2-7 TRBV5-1 TGCGCCAGCAGCCTCCGCATCCCAGGGGGCTCTTTCGCCTACGAGCAGTACTTC CASSLRIPGGSFAYEQYF
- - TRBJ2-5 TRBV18 TGTGCCAGCTCTCGGAATAGCGGACAAGAGACCCAGTACTTC CASSRNSGQETQYF
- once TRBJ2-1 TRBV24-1 TGTGCCACCAGTGAGCCCCGGGGCTACAATGAGCAGTTCTTC CATSEPRGYNEQFF
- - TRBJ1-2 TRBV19 TGTGCCAGTAGGAGAGAGGCTAACTATGGCTACACCTTC CASRREANYGYTF
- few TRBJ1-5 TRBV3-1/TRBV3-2 TGTGCCAGCAGCCAAGACGGAACAGGGAATCAGCCCCAGCATTTT CASSQDGTGNQPQHF
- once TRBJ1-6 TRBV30 TGTGCCTGGAGTGTAGGGGACTATAATTCACCCCTCCACTTT CAWSVGDYNSPLHF
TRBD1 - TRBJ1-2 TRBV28 TGTGCCAGCAGTCCCCGGGACAGGGTGGTCTATGGCTACACCTTC CASSPRDRVVYGYTF
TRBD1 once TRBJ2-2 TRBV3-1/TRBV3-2 TGTGCCAGCAGCCAAGGGCCGGGACAGGGGCGCCTCCTGAACACCGGGGAGCTGTTTTTT CASSQGPGQGRLLNTGELFF
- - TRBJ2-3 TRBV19 TGTGCCAGTAGTATCGGGTTAACTAGCACAGATACGCAGTATTTT CASSIGLTSTDTQYF
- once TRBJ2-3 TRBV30 TGTGCCTGGAGGTGGGGGGGCCGGGATACGCAGTATTTT CAWRWGGRDTQYF
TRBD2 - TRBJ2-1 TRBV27 TGTGCCAGCAGTCCACATAGGCCGGGACTAGCGCAAAATGAGCAGTTCTTC CASSPHRPGLAQNEQFF
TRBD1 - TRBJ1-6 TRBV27 TGTGCCAGCGGGTATGACAGGGGTACTTCACCCCTCCACTTT CASGYDRGTSPLHF